The following is a TCR beta chain sequence with its context. Sequenced by immunoSEQ multiplex PCR; TCRdb stores in-frame clones only, minus some. The profile shows some 21,000 clones, roughly 89% of them singletons. These data come from a study of untreated major depressive disorder. The donors were all European-descended. Material for sequencing was CD4+ T cells from PBMCs. The clonotype was recovered from a woman between 35 and 50 years old in good health.

CDR3 bases: TGTGCCAGCAGCCAAATTCCCTACGAGCAGTACTTC. Amino acid sequence: CASSQIPYEQYF. The V and J genes are TRBV14 and TRBJ2-7; D is unresolved. Germline-derived CDR1 and CDR2 are SGHDN and FVKESK. The CDR3 spans 12 residues. V gave up 2 bases and J gave up 2 bases, with 4 bases separating them.